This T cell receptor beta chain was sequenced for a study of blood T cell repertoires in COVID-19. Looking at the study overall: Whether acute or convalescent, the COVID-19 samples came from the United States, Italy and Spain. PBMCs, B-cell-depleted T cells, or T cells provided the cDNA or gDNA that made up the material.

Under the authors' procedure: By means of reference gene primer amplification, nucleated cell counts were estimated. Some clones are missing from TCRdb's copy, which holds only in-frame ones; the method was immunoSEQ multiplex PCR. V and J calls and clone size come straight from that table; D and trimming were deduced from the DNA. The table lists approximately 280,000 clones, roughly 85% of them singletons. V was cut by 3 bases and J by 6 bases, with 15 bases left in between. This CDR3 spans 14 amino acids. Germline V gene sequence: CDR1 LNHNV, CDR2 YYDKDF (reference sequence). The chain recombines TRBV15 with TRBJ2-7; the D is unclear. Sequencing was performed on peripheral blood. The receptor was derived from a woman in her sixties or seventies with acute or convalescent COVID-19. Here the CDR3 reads CATSSREAWAEQYF. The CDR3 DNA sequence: TGTGCCACCAGCAGTCGCGAAGCTTGGGCCGAGCAGTACTTC.